The rows below give T cell receptor beta chains drawn from one sample of a study of glioma-infiltrating T cells. TCRdb reprocessed the multiplex PCR reads via MiXCR and lists one record per CDR3 protein. The sample has some 110,000 distinct CDR3 sequences; roughly 25% are singletons. Sequencing was performed on glioma tissue, nonneoplastic brain tissue, or PBMCs (not recorded which). These receptors were taken from a human donor with low-grade glioma or glioblastoma, undergoing nonglioma brain surgery, or in good health (not recorded which). The CDR3 runs from the conserved cysteine through the conserved F or W. The order of the fields is J gene, V gene, clone size, D gene, CDR3 DNA, CDR3 protein. D genes are given only for firm matches. Size is omitted from some rows. Given values are once, few, many or a class for expanded clones.

TRBJ2-2 | TRBV19 | few | NA | TGTGCCAGTAGGACCTTCTCTTCCTCGGGGCTGTTTTTT | CASRTFSSSGLFF
TRBJ2-1 | TRBV28 | many | TRBD2 | TGTGCCAGCAGAATTAGCGGGAGTGAGCAGTTCTTC | CASRISGSEQFF
TRBJ2-5 | TRBV27 | many | TRBD2 | TGTGCCAGCAGTTTATTGGGCGGGAGCAGTTCGGAGACCCAGTACTTC | CASSLLGGSSSETQYF
TRBJ1-1 | TRBV7-9 | many | NA | TGTGCCAGCAGCTCAGAGATGGTAACTGAAGCTTTCTTT | CASSSEMVTEAFF
TRBJ2-3 | TRBV12-3/TRBV12-4 | many | TRBD2 | TGTGCCAGCCATAGCGGGAGAGATACGCAGTATTTT | CASHSGRDTQYF
TRBJ2-1 | TRBV4-3 | many | NA | TGCGCCAGCAGCCAAGATAGTTGGAGTGATTACAATGAGCAGTTCTTC | CASSQDSWSDYNEQFF
TRBJ2-1 | TRBV7-2 | many | NA | TGTGCCAGCAGCTTAGCGGGTCAGGGCTATGAGCAGTTCTTC | CASSLAGQGYEQFF
TRBJ2-6 | TRBV4-3 | NA | TRBD1 | TGCGCCAGCAGCCTTGGGACAGGGCCTGGGGCCAACGTCCTGACTTTC | CASSLGTGPGANVLTF
TRBJ1-1 | TRBV19 | many | NA | TGTGCCAGTAGCCCAGGACAACCGGGGAACACTGAAGCTTTCTTT | CASSPGQPGNTEAFF
TRBJ1-5 | TRBV19 | many | NA | TGTGCCAGTAGTATACTGTGGGGGGCCAGCAATCAGCCCCAGCATTTT | CASSILWGASNQPQHF
TRBJ2-3 | TRBV7-2 | many | TRBD2 | TGTGCCAGCAGCTTAAATATAGCGGGAGGTTCAGATACGCAGTATTTT | CASSLNIAGGSDTQYF
TRBJ2-5 | TRBV15 | many | NA | TGTGCCACCAGCAGAGGGAACGTTTGGTACCAAGAGACCCAGTACTTC | CATSRGNVWYQETQYF
TRBJ2-7 | TRBV3-1 | NA | NA | TGTGCCAGCAGCCAGGGTAGCTCCCTCTCCTACGAGCAGTACTTC | CASSQGSSLSYEQYF
TRBJ2-2 | TRBV28 | many | TRBD1 | TGTGCCAGCAGTCCCGGACAGGGGGCGAACACCGGGGAGCTGTTTTTT | CASSPGQGANTGELFF
TRBJ1-5 | TRBV4-3 | NA | TRBD1 | TGCGCCAGCAGCTATACAGGGGACCCGAATCAGCCCCAGCATTTT | CASSYTGDPNQPQHF
TRBJ2-1 | TRBV11-1 | NA | NA | TGTGCCAGCAGCTTAGGGGCAGAGCGTATGGTCAATGAGCAGTTCTTC | CASSLGAERMVNEQFF
TRBJ1-1 | TRBV19 | NA | NA | TGTGCCTGTCAGGACACTGAAGCTTTCTTT | CACQDTEAFF
TRBJ2-3 | TRBV24-1 | many | TRBD2 | TGTGCCACCTCGACTAGCGGAGACGCAGATACGCAGTATTTT | CATSTSGDADTQYF
TRBJ2-1 | TRBV6-1 | many | NA | TGTGCCAGCAGTGCAGCGGAACACTACAATGAGCAGTTCTTC | CASSAAEHYNEQFF